This TCR beta chain is from a study of CD8 T cells in ankylosing spondylitis. This clonotype was seen ten or more times. No antigen is known for it. MiXCR, run by TCRdb on the 5' RACE reads, gives a single entry per CDR3 protein. The sample records around 340,000 distinct CDR3 sequences, under 15% being singletons. General study points: Significant enrichment of disease-linked clones was reported in matched ankylosing spondylitis synovial fluid.

J lost 9 bases, V lost 2 bases, and 4 bases had no gene match. The CDR3 has 13 amino acids. Per germline, CDR1 GTSNPN and CDR2 SVGIG (reference sequence). The sequence came from a male donor with ankylosing spondylitis or in good health (not recorded which). V is TRBV30 and J is TRBJ2-3; 11 bases match TRBD1. The sample consisted of blood, either unsorted or a sorted T cell fraction (not recorded which). CDR3 amino acids: CAWSTDRGRTQYF. The CDR3 bases are TGTGCCTGGAGTACGGACAGGGGGCGGACGCAGTATTTT.